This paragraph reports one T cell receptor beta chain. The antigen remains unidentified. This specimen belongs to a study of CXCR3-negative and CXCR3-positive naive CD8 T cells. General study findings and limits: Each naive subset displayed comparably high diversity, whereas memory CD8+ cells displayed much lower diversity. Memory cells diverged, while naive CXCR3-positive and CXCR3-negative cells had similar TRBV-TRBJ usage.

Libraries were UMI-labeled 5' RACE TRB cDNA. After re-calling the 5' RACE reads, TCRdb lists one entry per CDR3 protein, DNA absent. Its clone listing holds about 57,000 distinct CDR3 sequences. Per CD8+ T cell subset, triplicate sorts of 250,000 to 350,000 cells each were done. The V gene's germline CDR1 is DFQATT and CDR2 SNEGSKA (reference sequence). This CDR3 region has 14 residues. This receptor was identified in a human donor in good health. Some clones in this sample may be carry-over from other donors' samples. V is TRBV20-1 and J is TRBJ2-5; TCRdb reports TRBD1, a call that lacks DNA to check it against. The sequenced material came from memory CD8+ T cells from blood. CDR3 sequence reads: CSARTGGSEETQYF.